The 12 T cell receptor beta chains presented below share a single source sample, sequenced in a study of blood T cell repertoires in COVID-19. Only in-frame clones appear in the TCRdb table, and some are missing; sequencing was by immunoSEQ multiplex PCR. The sample holds 45,000 or so clones, roughly 88% seen once. The sample comprised peripheral blood. These receptors originate from a woman of 80 years or more with acute or convalescent COVID-19.

This chain connects TRBV18 to TRBJ1-1; TRBD1 is a possible D gene (6 bases). The CDR3 extends over 16 amino acids. Deletions cut 5 bases from V and 3 bases from J, with 19 bases between. Germline V gene sequence: CDR1 KGHSH, CDR2 LQKENI. This CDR3 is CASSALNQGQDTEAFF. CDR3 DNA sequence: TGTGCCAGCTCAGCCTTAAATCAGGGACAAGACACTGAAGCTTTCTTT.

The chain uses TRBV24-1 and TRBJ2-1; 14 nucleotides agree with TRBD2. From germline, CDR1 is KGHDR and CDR2 SFDVKD. V shed 4 bases and J 9 bases; nucleotides not matched to a gene: 7. The CDR3 runs to 16 residues. This CDR3 is CATSDAGTSGSREQFF. CDR3 bases: TGTGCCACCAGTGACGCCGGGACTAGCGGGAGCCGTGAGCAGTTCTTC.

In this sample, this clone turned up a few times. V usage is TRBV7-9 and J usage is TRBJ2-7; 7 nucleotides match TRBD2. This CDR3 region has 12 residues. Germline assignment: CDR1 SEHNR and CDR2 FQNEAQ (reference sequence). J lost 3 bases, V lost 10 bases, and 6 bases had no gene match. The CDR3 DNA reads as TGTGCCACCGCGGGGGAGGGCTACGAGCAGTACTTC. It specifies CATAGEGYEQYF.

The V and J genes are TRBV5-1 and TRBJ2-1, with 14 nucleotides matching TRBD2. V was pared by 4 bases and J by 8 bases, with 8 bases of the junction left unmatched. The germline CDR1 and CDR2 sequences are SGHRS and YFSETQ. The CDR3 spans 16 residues. The CDR3 sequence: CASSPGLAGVNDEQFF. CDR3 bases: TGCGCCAGCAGCCCGGGACTAGCGGGAGTGAACGATGAGCAGTTCTTC.

The J gene is TRBJ2-7, the V gene TRBV19; possible D gene TRBD1, 6 bases. Germline lookup yields CDR1 LNHDA and CDR2 SQIVND (reference sequence). This CDR3 is built from 16 residues. The ends were cut back, 7 bases at V and 2 bases at J, with 21 bases in the middle. CDR3 nucleotides: TGTGCCAGTACTAGCCAACCGGGACATGATGCCTACGAGCAGTACTTC. It is translated as CASTSQPGHDAYEQYF.

The chain is built from TRBV19 and TRBJ1-5; TRBD1 matches 10 bases. Germline V CDR1 and CDR2: LNHDA, SQIVND (reference sequence). V dropped 5 bases and J dropped 7; count of bases not matched to a gene: 5. CDR3 length: 14 residues. For the CDR3, the DNA is TGTGCCAGTAGTTCAGACAGGGGGCAACAGCCCCAGCATTTT. This gives the protein CASSSDRGQQPQHF.

CDR3 loop: CASSTGLAGDTQYF. As DNA, the CDR3 is TGCGCCAGCTCTACTGGACTAGCGGGAGATACGCAGTATTTT. The chain is built from TRBV10-2 and TRBJ2-3; 11 nucleotides align to TRBD2. There are 14 residues in the CDR3. V was pared by 8 bases and J by 5 bases, with 6 bases of the junction left unmatched. The germline V gene encodes CDR1 WSHSY and CDR2 SAAADI.

This clone was seen a few times. The V and J genes are TRBV6-5 and TRBJ2-7, with D hard to call. CDR3 length equals 15 residues. From germline, CDR1 is MNHEY and CDR2 SVGAGI. Trimming shortened V by 0 bases and J by 2 bases, and 11 bases separated the two germline ends. CDR3 nucleotides: TGTGCCAGCAGTTACTCGTTAGATTCCGCCTACGAGCAGTACTTC. Protein product: CASSYSLDSAYEQYF.

This clone was seen just once. This chain uses TRBV27 with TRBJ2-2; tentative D call: TRBD1 (5 bases). Trimming pared 1 base from V and 0 bases from J, leaving 12 bases between. The germline CDR1 and CDR2 sequences are MNHEY and SMNVEV (reference sequence). The CDR3 runs 17 residues. Here the CDR3 reads CASSLWGQATNTGELFF. Here the CDR3 DNA reads TGTGCCAGCAGTTTATGGGGCCAGGCTACGAACACCGGGGAGCTGTTTTTT.

The V and J genes are TRBV7-2 and TRBJ2-1; TRBD2 matches 8 bases. Trimming took 8 bases from V and 5 from J; bases not matched to a gene: 8. There are 14 residues in the CDR3. Germline V lookup: CDR1 SGHTA, CDR2 FQGNSA. CDR3 sequence reads: CASVLLADNNEQFF. CDR3 DNA sequence: TGTGCCAGCGTTCTACTAGCGGACAACAATGAGCAGTTCTTC.

The rearrangement links TRBV5-4 to TRBJ1-6; weak D call: TRBD1 (6 bases). The CDR3 length is 18 residues. The V end lost 2 bases, the J end lost 0 bases, and 15 bases lay between the germline ends. Germline lookup yields CDR1 SGHNT and CDR2 YYREEE (reference sequence). CDR3 loop: CASSLLGTPNSYNSPLHF. The CDR3, as DNA: TGTGCCAGCAGCTTACTCGGGACACCAAACTCCTATAATTCACCCCTCCACTTT.

This clone was seen a handful of times. The rearrangement uses TRBV6-5 and TRBJ1-3; D ambiguous. CDR1 MNHEY and CDR2 SVGAGI come from the germline V gene. V lost 7 bases and J lost 3, with 13 bases in between. The CDR3 extends over 14 amino acids. The CDR3, as DNA: TGTGCCAGCACCAGGTTTTTGGGTGGAAACACCATATATTTT. Amino acid sequence: CASTRFLGGNTIYF.